One sample yielded the 30 T cell receptor beta chains listed below, sequenced in a study of cytomegalovirus exposure and HLA in healthy donors. With 60 Vbeta and 13 Jbeta primers, the PCR was carried out. The protocol was immunoSEQ multiplex PCR, while the TCRdb copy is restricted to in-frame clones and leaves out a portion. The table has some 150,000 clones, roughly 80% seen once. Sequences were obtained from PBMCs. These TCRs come from a woman between 40 and 55 years old in good health and CMV-seronegative.

V is TRBV5-6 and J is TRBJ2-5; TRBD2 might be the D (6 bases). The J call may be mistaken, given a closer DNA end match to TRBJ2-7. The CDR3 is 16 residues long. The V gene's germline CDR1 is SGHDT and CDR2 YYEEEE. The CDR3, as DNA: TGTGCCAGCAGCCGAGTGGGGGGATCGGGCCGCATCGAGCAGTACTTC. Its protein is CASSRVGGSGRIEQYF.

The rearrangement links TRBV28 to TRBJ1-2, with D maybe TRBD1 (5 bases). Per the germline V gene, CDR1 is MDHEN and CDR2 is SYDVKM. The CDR3 is made up of 12 amino acids. Between the trimmed V and J ends, which lost 7 bases and 5 bases, there was a span of 11 bases. The CDR3 bases are TGTGCCAGCACCAGGGCCGGTTATGGCTACACCTTC. Residues: CASTRAGYGYTF.

This rearrangement joins TRBV29-1 to TRBJ1-1; D is undetermined. Germline V gene lookup returns CDR1 SQVTM and CDR2 ANQGSEA. Trimming removed 6 bases at V and 8 bases at J, with 19 bases between. The CDR3 contains 13 residues. CDR3 residues: CSVDQRQTYEAFF. CDR3 coding DNA: TGCAGCGTCGATCAAAGGCAGACTTACGAAGCTTTCTTT.

The chain is built from TRBV6-1 and TRBJ1-2; 9 positions agree with TRBD1. The CDR3 totals 14 residues. The germline V gene encodes CDR1 MNHNS and CDR2 SASEGT. Trimming cost V 6 bases and J 2 bases; bases outside gene matches: 4. CDR3 region: CASSRTGANYGYTF. The CDR3, as DNA: TGTGCCAGCAGCAGGACAGGGGCCAACTATGGCTACACCTTC.

This rearrangement joins TRBV7-2 to TRBJ2-1; 7 bases match TRBD2. V lost 5 bases and J lost 5; bases outside the gene matches: 12. The CDR3 length is 16 residues. The germline CDR1 and CDR2 sequences are SGHTA and FQGNSA. The chain's CDR3 is CASSTDAGGSHNEQFF. Here the CDR3 DNA reads TGTGCCAGCAGCACCGACGCGGGCGGGAGCCACAATGAGCAGTTCTTC.

As DNA, the CDR3 is TGTGCCAGCAGCTTGGGACAGGGGAGGCCTAATGAAAAACTGTTTTTT. Translating it yields CASSLGQGRPNEKLFF. The chain joins TRBV5-8 to TRBJ1-4, with 8 bases identical to TRBD1. CDR3 length: 16 amino acids. V trimming: 0 bases; J trimming: 3 bases; junction bases outside the gene matches: 4. CDR1 SGHTS and CDR2 YDEGEE come from the germline V gene. The variable domain in full, with the rest retrieved from reference TRBV5-8 and TRBJ1-4, is EAGVTQSPTHLIKTRGQQATLRCSPISGHTSVYWYQQALGLGLQFLLWYDEGEERNRGNFPPRFSGRQFPNYSSELNVNALELEDSALYLCASSLGQGRPNEKLFFGSGTQLSVL.

The CDR3 DNA reads as TGTGCCAGCAGTCTAGATATTGGAGTACCCCTCCACTTT. Translating it yields CASSLDIGVPLHF. This rearrangement joins TRBV6-5 to TRBJ1-6; D gene uncertain. CDR3 length equals 13 residues. Per the germline V gene, CDR1 is MNHEY and CDR2 is SVGAGI. V was cut by 5 bases and J by 12 bases, with 14 bases left in between.

The chain couples TRBV5-5 to TRBJ2-7; 8 nucleotides line up with TRBD1. The germline gives CDR1 SGHKS, CDR2 YYEKEE (reference sequence). CDR3 length: 12 amino acids. V dropped 4 bases and J dropped 6; count of bases not matched to a gene: 3. Here the CDR3 DNA reads TGTGCCAGCAGCCGGACAGGGCTCGAGCAGTACTTC. It yields the protein CASSRTGLEQYF.

V usage is TRBV28 and J usage is TRBJ2-7, with a tentative D call TRBD1 (6 bases). Germline V gene data show CDR1 as MDHEN and CDR2 as SYDVKM. Deletions cut 5 bases from V and 5 bases from J, with 10 bases between. The CDR3 has 12 amino acids. CDR3: CASSGQYHEQYF. The CDR3 DNA is TGTGCCAGCAGTGGACAGTACCACGAGCAGTACTTC.

This clone has just one count. The CDR3 here is CASRDRGLGYTF. The CDR3 bases are TGTGCCAGCCGGGACAGGGGACTTGGCTACACCTTC. This sequence joins TRBV27 and TRBJ1-2; 10 bases match TRBD1. Trimming at V came to 8 bases and at J to 7 bases, leaving 4 bases not matched to a gene. Germline V lookup: CDR1 MNHEY, CDR2 SMNVEV (reference sequence). This CDR3 spans 12 amino acids.

The chain joins TRBV27 to TRBJ1-5, with D uncertain. Per germline, CDR1 MNHEY and CDR2 SMNVEV (reference sequence). Trimming removed 6 bases at V and 4 bases at J, with 10 bases between. This CDR3 comprises 13 residues. In DNA form, the CDR3 reads TGTGCCAGCAGCTTTGTTTTTAATCAGCCCCAGCATTTT. Its protein is CASSFVFNQPQHF.

This chain uses TRBV4-1 with TRBJ2-3; 7 nucleotides match TRBD2. Trimming took 6 bases from V and 0 from J; bases not matched to a gene: 9. Germline assignment: CDR1 MGHRA and CDR2 YSYEKL. The length of the CDR3 is 16 residues. CDR3 coding DNA: TGCGCCAGCAGTAAACCTACTAGCGAAAGCACAGATACGCAGTATTTT. Translating it yields CASSKPTSESTDTQYF.

The chain recombines TRBV27 with TRBJ1-2; D might be TRBD1 (6 bases). Trimming left V 5 bases short and J 0 bases short, with 13 bases between. This CDR3 is 15 amino acids long. From germline, CDR1 is MNHEY and CDR2 SMNVEV (reference sequence). This chain's CDR3 is CASSPRTVANYGYTF. CDR3 nucleotide sequence: TGTGCCAGCAGTCCAAGGACAGTAGCTAACTATGGCTACACCTTC.

This rearrangement joins TRBV6-1 to TRBJ1-4, with unresolved D. V gave up 7 bases and J gave up 0 bases, with 6 bases separating them. This CDR3 comprises 13 residues. Germline V gene data show CDR1 as MNHNS and CDR2 as SASEGT. DNA of the CDR3: TGTGCCAGCACGGGGACAACTAATGAAAAACTGTTTTTT. This encodes CASTGTTNEKLFF.

The chain employs TRBV29-1 and TRBJ1-1; D unclear. Germline V gene data show CDR1 as SQVTM and CDR2 as ANQGSEA. The CDR3 is 13 amino acids. Trimming removed 7 bases from V and 6 bases from J, with 18 bases in between. DNA of the CDR3: TGCAGCGGTCGAACGGTTACCTCTGCTGAAGCTTTCTTT. Amino acid sequence: CSGRTVTSAEAFF.

The chain carries TRBV6-5 and TRBJ2-3, with 9 bases fitting TRBD2. Germline V gene data show CDR1 as MNHEY and CDR2 as SVGAGI. The CDR3 has 15 residues. Trimming at V came to 4 bases and at J to 4 bases, leaving 6 bases not matched to a gene. The CDR3 protein is CASSLTSGPADTQYF. For the CDR3, the DNA is TGTGCCAGCAGTTTGACTAGCGGTCCTGCAGATACGCAGTATTTT.

V usage is TRBV5-4 and J usage is TRBJ2-3; tentatively, D is TRBD1 (6 bases). This CDR3 has 16 residues. Germline V lookup: CDR1 SGHNT, CDR2 YYREEE (reference sequence). Between the trimmed V and J ends, which lost 4 bases and 5 bases, there was a span of 20 bases. Here the CDR3 DNA reads TGTGCCAGCAGCCCCCAACCACCTCAGGGGAAAGATACGCAGTATTTT. Translation: CASSPQPPQGKDTQYF.

The chain is built from TRBV30 and TRBJ2-4, with D tentatively TRBD2 (6 bases). This CDR3 has 13 residues. The V gene's germline CDR1 is GTSNPN and CDR2 SVGIG (reference sequence). Trimming took 0 bases from V and 9 from J, leaving 12 bases between them. CDR3 protein: CAWSVGSRGIQYF. The DNA for the CDR3 is TGTGCCTGGAGTGTCGGGAGTCGCGGCATTCAGTACTTC.

The V call is TRBV25-1, the J call TRBJ2-5; D might be TRBD1 (6 bases). With 1 base removed from V and 3 bases from J, the gap between germline ends came to 9 bases. The CDR3 runs to 14 residues. Germline CDR1 and CDR2: MGHDK and SYGVNS. The CDR3 DNA sequence: TGTGCCAGCAGTGAATGGAACAGGGAAGAGACCCAGTACTTC. Its protein product is CASSEWNREETQYF. Complete variable domain (other parts from reference TRBV25-1 and TRBJ2-5): EADIYQTPRYLVIGTGKKITLECSQTMGHDKMYWYQQDPGMELHLIHYSYGVNSTEKGDLSSESTVSRIRTEHFPLTLESARPSHTSQYLCASSEWNREETQYFGPGTRLLVL.

The chain carries TRBV27 and TRBJ1-2; TRBD1 aligns across 8 bases. Germline V CDR1 and CDR2: MNHEY, SMNVEV (reference sequence). J was trimmed by 0 bases and V by 6 bases; bases with no gene match: 6. The CDR3 length is 15 residues. The CDR3 DNA reads as TGTGCCAGCAGCCCCGGGACAGGAGCTAACTATGGCTACACCTTC. Its translation: CASSPGTGANYGYTF.

The gene calls are TRBV6-5 and TRBJ1-1; no clear D. The CDR3 loop spans 16 amino acids. CDR1 MNHEY and CDR2 SVGAGI come from the germline V gene. V lost 0 bases, J lost 2 bases, and 13 bases lay in between. The chain's CDR3 is CASSYSEIYFNTEAFF. CDR3 DNA sequence: TGTGCCAGCAGTTACTCTGAAATTTACTTTAACACTGAAGCTTTCTTT.

V gene TRBV10-1 combines with J gene TRBJ2-5; tentatively, D is TRBD1 (6 bases). This CDR3 has 13 amino acids. The germline gives CDR1 WNHNN, CDR2 SYGVQD (reference sequence). The V and J ends lost 5 bases and 5 bases respectively, with 12 bases between them. The DNA of the CDR3 is TGCGCCAGCAGTCCACAGGGTTGGGAGACCCAGTACTTC. Its translation: CASSPQGWETQYF.

In this sample, this clone turned up once. The chain combines TRBV5-5 with TRBJ1-1, with TRBD1 matching over 7 bases. The V segment lost 3 bases and the J segment 0 bases; nucleotides outside the gene matches: 2. The germline gives CDR1 SGHKS, CDR2 YYEKEE (reference sequence). The CDR3 sequence is 14 residues long. The CDR3 reads CASSWGQLNTEAFF. As DNA, the CDR3 is TGTGCCAGCAGCTGGGGACAGCTGAACACTGAAGCTTTCTTT.

This clone was found once. This rearrangement joins TRBV2 to TRBJ2-1; the match to TRBD2 covers 10 bases. Germline CDR1 and CDR2: SNHLY and FYNNEI. V shed 9 bases and J 5 bases; nucleotides not matched to a gene: 7. This CDR3 spans 14 amino acids. The CDR3 sequence is CASLGLAADNEQFF. In nucleotides, the CDR3 is TGTGCCAGTTTAGGACTAGCGGCGGACAATGAGCAGTTCTTC.

The chain employs TRBV9 and TRBJ2-7, with a possible D match to TRBD2 (5 bases). The germline CDR1 and CDR2 sequences are SGDLS and YYNGEE. With 3 bases removed from V and 0 bases from J, the gap between germline ends came to 10 bases. This CDR3 comprises 14 residues. The CDR3 region is CASSGSGSSYEQYF. The DNA of the CDR3 is TGTGCCAGCAGCGGGAGTGGGAGCTCCTACGAGCAGTACTTC.

The chain combines TRBV28 with TRBJ1-2; the match to TRBD1 covers 12 bases. V shed 3 bases, J shed 4 bases, and the junction held 6 bases outside the gene matches. Germline loops: CDR1 MDHEN, CDR2 SYDVKM. This CDR3 contains 16 residues. The CDR3 is CASSFLGTGGGYGYTF. Written as DNA, the CDR3 is TGTGCCAGCAGTTTTCTCGGGACAGGGGGCGGCTATGGCTACACCTTC.

The rearrangement joins TRBV6-1 to TRBJ1-1, with D perhaps TRBD1 (6 bases). The germline V gene has CDR1 MNHNS and CDR2 SASEGT. V was trimmed by 7 bases and J by 0 bases, leaving 15 bases between them. The CDR3 runs to 15 residues. The CDR3 spells CASKDRDTLNTEAFF. The CDR3 DNA reads as TGTGCCAGCAAAGATAGGGACACGTTGAACACTGAAGCTTTCTTT.

This chain links TRBV6-1 with TRBJ1-1; 8 bases are a match to TRBD1. The CDR3 totals 14 residues. Germline V gene sequence: CDR1 MNHNS, CDR2 SASEGT. J gave up 4 bases and V 8 bases, and 9 bases lay outside the gene matches. As DNA, the CDR3 is TGTGCCAGCCTGACAGGGGTGGCCGTCACTGAAGCTTTCTTT. The encoded protein is CASLTGVAVTEAFF.

The gene calls are TRBV30 and TRBJ2-3; TRBD2 is a possible D gene (7 bases). From germline, CDR1 is GTSNPN and CDR2 SVGIG (reference sequence). The CDR3 runs to 13 residues. DNA for the CDR3: TGTGCAGGGGGGGGGCGACCAGGAGATACGCAGTATTTT. Translation gives CAGGGRPGDTQYF.

This clone was picked up a small number of times. CDR3 protein: CARGRRRDMDEQFF. For the CDR3, the DNA is TGTGCCAGGGGGAGGCGGAGGGATATGGATGAGCAGTTCTTC. This chain links TRBV2 with TRBJ2-1; D might be TRBD2 (6 bases). Looked up from germline, CDR1 is SNHLY and CDR2 is FYNNEI. Trimming left V 9 bases short and J 8 bases short, with 20 bases between. The CDR3 runs to 14 residues.